The rows below give T cell receptor beta chains drawn from one sample of a study of T cells in Graves' hyperthyroidism and ophthalmopathy. TCRdb processed the multiplex PCR reads anew with MiXCR; each CDR3 protein has one entry. Of approximately 700,000 distinct CDR3 sequences detected, less than 20% appear once; the ten largest clones hold approximately 8%. Sequencing was performed on blood. These receptors all stem from a man between 18 and 35 years old with Graves' hyperthyroidism. The CDR3 runs from the conserved cysteine through the conserved F or W. The order of the fields is CDR3 length, V gene, clone size, D gene, J gene, CDR3 DNA, CDR3 protein. The D gene is left open where the match is weak. The size entry is marked missing in some rows and otherwise reads once, few, many or a size class.

15	TRBV12-5	-	-	TRBJ2-2	TGTGCTAGTGGTTCCAGGGGTTCGAACACCGGGGAGCTGTTTTTT	CASGSRGSNTGELFF
17	TRBV6-1	-	TRBD2	TRBJ2-7	TGTGCCAGCAGTGAAGAGGATAGGGTAGCGGGTTCAGGGGAGCAGTACTTC	CASSEEDRVAGSGEQYF
14	TRBV29-1	-	TRBD2	TRBJ2-5	TGCAGCGGGAGGGGCGGCGGGAGTGGCGAGACCCAGTACTTC	CSGRGGGSGETQYF
14	TRBV19	few	TRBD1	TRBJ1-2	TGTGCCAGTAGTACCGGACAGGGAGACTATGGCTACACCTTC	CASSTGQGDYGYTF
13	TRBV7-7	-	TRBD1	TRBJ2-5	TGTGCCAGCAGCGCAGGGGGAGCTCAGACCCAGTACTTC	CASSAGGAQTQYF
13	TRBV2	many	-	TRBJ1-2	TGTGCCAGCAGGGGGGACGCTGGTTCTGGCTACACCTTC	CASRGDAGSGYTF
13	TRBV7-2	few	-	TRBJ2-2	TGTGCCAGCAGCTTCAGCGCCGACGGGGAGCTGTTTTTT	CASSFSADGELFF
15	TRBV29-1	-	TRBD2	TRBJ2-1	TGCAGCGTTGAAGCAGCGGGAGGGGCCTACAATGAGCAGTTCTTC	CSVEAAGGAYNEQFF
13	TRBV6-1	-	-	TRBJ2-5	TGTGCCAGCAGTGAAGCAGGGTGGGAGACCCAGTACTTC	CASSEAGWETQYF
15	TRBV11-2	-	TRBD2	TRBJ2-1	TGTGCCAGCAGCTCCCGACTAGCGACCTACAATGAGCAGTTCTTC	CASSSRLATYNEQFF
13	TRBV20-1	-	-	TRBJ1-6	TGCAGTGCTAGTTACGGGGTTAATTCACCCCTACACTTT	CSASYGVNSPLHF
16	TRBV20-1	-	-	TRBJ2-7	TGCAGTGCTAGAGGGGCGGAGGGGCCGGTATATTTCGAGCAGTACTTC	CSARGAEGPVYFEQYF
14	TRBV7-2	-	-	TRBJ2-7	TGTGCCAGCAGCTTAGAAGTGGCCTCCTACGAGCAGTACTTC	CASSLEVASYEQYF
15	TRBV28	many	-	TRBJ1-5	TGTGCCAGCATCAGAGGGGGGGCGGACAATCAGCCCCAGCATTTT	CASIRGGADNQPQHF
11	TRBV29-1	few	-	TRBJ2-7	TGCAGCGTTGTCGGTAGCGCCGAGCAGTACTTC	CSVVGSAEQYF
13	TRBV27	many	-	TRBJ2-1	TGTGCCAGCAGCCTCGGGTTCTACAATGAGCAGTTCTTC	CASSLGFYNEQFF
14	TRBV6-2/TRBV6-3	-	TRBD1	TRBJ2-2	TGTGCCAGCAGAGACAGGGGAGGCGCCGGGGAGCTGTTTTTT	CASRDRGGAGELFF